This T cell receptor beta chain was documented in a study of cytomegalovirus exposure and HLA in healthy donors. For the study at large: From HLA-typed donors, an early data release held tens of millions of unique TCRs. Study-wide points: High specificity and sensitivity for cytomegalovirus status were reported for the classifier. Looking again later, the authors saw that most CMV-associated TCR beta chains seemed HLA-restricted.

PCR was performed using 60 Vbeta and 13 Jbeta primers. TCRdb's copy holds only in-frame clones and misses some; the assay was immunoSEQ multiplex PCR. Of some 140,000 clones in the sample, roughly 79% were seen once. Germline V CDR1 and CDR2: MGHRA, YSYEKL. This CDR3 has 17 residues. V dropped 3 bases and J dropped 0 bases, with 14 bases sitting between them. These donors counted as nominally healthy when sampled, but unrecorded immune exposures were likely. As for this clone: The antigen is undetermined.

Sequenced: PBMCs. The chain employs TRBV4-1 and TRBJ2-2, with D possibly being TRBD2 (6 bases). This sequence originates from a young man in good health and CMV-seronegative. This chain's CDR3 is CASSHRRDFPNTGELFF. DNA of the CDR3: TGCGCCAGCAGCCACCGCCGGGACTTCCCGAACACCGGGGAGCTGTTTTTT.